The rows below give T cell receptor beta chains drawn from one sample of a study of blood T cell repertoires in COVID-19. Measured with immunoSEQ multiplex PCR; TCRdb has only the in-frame clones, and not every one. The data contain some 200,000 clones, more than 85% of them seen just once; the ten biggest clones take up 2.7%. Material for sequencing was peripheral blood. These receptors originate from a man between 40 and 49 years old with active or convalescent COVID-19. Both conserved end residues are part of each CDR3. The D gene is left open where the match is weak. The listing skips clone size in some rows; elsewhere it reads once, few, many or a size class.

D: TRBD2; V: TRBV19; J: TRBJ2-5; size: NA; DNA: TGTGCCAGTAGTATACTAGCGGGGGGGCCAGAGACCCAGTACTTC; CDR3: CASSILAGGPETQYF
D: NA; V: TRBV15; J: TRBJ1-6; size: few; DNA: TGTGCCACCTCCCCCCTAAAGAATTCACCCCTCCACTTT; CDR3: CATSPLKNSPLHF
D: TRBD1; V: TRBV7-8; J: TRBJ1-4; size: NA; DNA: TGTGCCACCGTACCTCCGGGACAGGGGAATGAAAAACTGTTTTTT; CDR3: CATVPPGQGNEKLFF
D: TRBD1; V: TRBV6-5; J: TRBJ1-6; size: NA; DNA: TGTGCCAGCAGCCCCATGGACAGGGTGAATTCACCCCTCCACTTT; CDR3: CASSPMDRVNSPLHF
D: NA; V: TRBV6-1; J: TRBJ1-1; size: NA; DNA: TGTGCCAGCAGCTACACAGGAGAGACTGAAGCTTTCTTT; CDR3: CASSYTGETEAFF
D: NA; V: TRBV10-3; J: TRBJ1-5; size: NA; DNA: TGTGCCACGAGGGGGGGGACACGAAGCAATCAGCCCCAGCATTTT; CDR3: CATRGGTRSNQPQHF
D: TRBD1; V: TRBV27; J: TRBJ1-6; size: NA; DNA: TGTGCCAGCAGTTCGGACAGGGACTATTCACCCCTCCACTTT; CDR3: CASSSDRDYSPLHF
D: TRBD1; V: TRBV3-1/TRBV3-2; J: TRBJ1-1; size: NA; DNA: TGTGCCAGCAGTCCACAGGGGGCGAGGGGCACTGAAGCTTTCTTT; CDR3: CASSPQGARGTEAFF
D: TRBD2; V: TRBV7-2; J: TRBJ2-3; size: NA; DNA: TGTGCCAGCAGATCCCGGACTAGCGGGGCGGATACGCAGTATTTT; CDR3: CASRSRTSGADTQYF
D: NA; V: TRBV28; J: TRBJ1-1; size: NA; DNA: TGTGCCAGCAGTTTAACCCCTTCGTGGGGGCGGCCGAACACTGAAGCTTTCTTT; CDR3: CASSLTPSWGRPNTEAFF
D: NA; V: TRBV28; J: TRBJ2-3; size: few; DNA: TGTGCCAGCAGTTGGAGGGGCCGCGGGACAGATACGCAGTATTTT; CDR3: CASSWRGRGTDTQYF
D: NA; V: TRBV28; J: TRBJ1-6; size: NA; DNA: TGTGCCAGCAATCAACAGGTATATAATTCACCCCTCCACTTT; CDR3: CASNQQVYNSPLHF
D: NA; V: TRBV28; J: TRBJ1-1; size: few; DNA: TGTGCCAGCAGTTTAAATGCCCAGGGGAGGAACACTGAAGCTTTCTTT; CDR3: CASSLNAQGRNTEAFF
D: NA; V: TRBV6-5; J: TRBJ2-2; size: NA; DNA: TGTGCCAGCAGACAGGGACAGAACACCGGGGAGCTGTTTTTT; CDR3: CASRQGQNTGELFF
D: TRBD1; V: TRBV3-1/TRBV3-2; J: TRBJ2-3; size: NA; DNA: TGTGCCAGCAGCCAAGGAACAGGGGGATCAAATACGCAGTATTTT; CDR3: CASSQGTGGSNTQYF
D: NA; V: TRBV30; J: TRBJ2-3; size: NA; DNA: TGTGCCTGGAGTGTCCTAGCTGATACGCAGTATTTT; CDR3: CAWSVLADTQYF
D: NA; V: TRBV11-2; J: TRBJ1-6; size: NA; DNA: TGTGCCAGCAGCCTGACGGGATCACCCCTCCACTTT; CDR3: CASSLTGSPLHF
D: NA; V: TRBV2; J: TRBJ1-1; size: once; DNA: TGTGCCAGCAGTGTAGTTCAGGGCTGGGCTTTCTTT; CDR3: CASSVVQGWAFF
D: TRBD2; V: TRBV4-3; J: TRBJ2-5; size: NA; DNA: TGCGCCAGCAGAGAGATAGCGGGGGGTGCCCAGTACTTC; CDR3: CASREIAGGAQYF
D: TRBD1; V: TRBV24-1; J: TRBJ1-5; size: NA; DNA: TGTGCCACTGGGGAAGAGGGGGCCGGTGATCAGCCCCAGCATTTT; CDR3: CATGEEGAGDQPQHF